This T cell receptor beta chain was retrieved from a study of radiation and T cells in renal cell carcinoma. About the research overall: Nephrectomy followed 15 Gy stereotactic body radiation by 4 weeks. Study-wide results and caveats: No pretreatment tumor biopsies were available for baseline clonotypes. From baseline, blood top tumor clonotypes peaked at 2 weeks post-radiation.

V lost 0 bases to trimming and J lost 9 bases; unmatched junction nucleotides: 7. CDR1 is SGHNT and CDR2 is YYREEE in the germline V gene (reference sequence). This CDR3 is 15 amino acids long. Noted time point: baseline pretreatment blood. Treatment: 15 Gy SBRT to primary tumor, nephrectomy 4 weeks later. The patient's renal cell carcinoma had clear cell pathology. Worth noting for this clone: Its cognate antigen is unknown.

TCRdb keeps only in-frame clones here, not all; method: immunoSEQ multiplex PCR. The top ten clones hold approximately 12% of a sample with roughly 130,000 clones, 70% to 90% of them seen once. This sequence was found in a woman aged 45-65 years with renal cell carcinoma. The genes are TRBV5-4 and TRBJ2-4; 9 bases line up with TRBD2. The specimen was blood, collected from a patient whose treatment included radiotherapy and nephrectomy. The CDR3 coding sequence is TGTGCCAGCAGCTTGGCTAGCGGGGTCCAGGGCATTCAGTACTTC. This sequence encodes CASSLASGVQGIQYF.